The 28 T cell receptor beta chains in this list originate from one sample, sequenced in a study of CD8+ T cells in alopecia areata (dated by TCRdb to between 2018 and 2020). What this sample's time point label stands for: around 4 weeks on oral tofacitinib. The sample's treatment or condition label is to be understood as: oral pan-JAK inhibitor, 5-10 mg twice daily. The method behind the library was the immunoSEQ multiplex PCR assay. RNA was extracted from all samples and reverse transcribed into cDNA as template for TCR sequencing. TCRdb provides this immuneACCESS table in a form limited to in-frame rearrangements. Some clones are lacking; in checked studies, under half of them reflect an unresolved V gene, and why the rest are absent is not known. This sample gives about 140,000 clones in total; around 86% of them show up just once. Of the sample, about 13% falls within the top ten clones. Sequenced material: CD8+ T cells sorted from blood, taken at week 4, from a patient treated with tofacitinib. The receptors originated from a human donor with alopecia areata.

Remarks on this clone: At one boundary the junction diverges from the germline segment, which might be a read error. The chain combines TRBV7-6 with TRBJ2-1, with a tentative D call TRBD2 (6 bases). Germline CDR1 SGHVS, CDR2 FNYEAQ. This CDR3 region has 14 residues. CDR3 sequence: CAGSLVSGDNEQFF. DNA for the CDR3: TGTGCCGGCAGCTTAGTGTCGGGGGACAATGAGCAGTTCTTC.

This chain uses TRBV7-9 with TRBJ2-5; 8 nucleotides agree with TRBD2. There are 14 residues in the CDR3. V lost 5 bases to trimming and J lost 5 bases; unmatched junction nucleotides: 7. Germline V gives CDR1 SEHNR, CDR2 FQNEAQ (reference sequence). The CDR3 loop reads CASSPGERGETQYF. In DNA form, the CDR3 reads TGTGCCAGCAGCCCCGGGGAGCGGGGGGAGACCCAGTACTTC.

This chain connects TRBV25-1 to TRBJ2-3; D is unresolved. Trimming took 1 base from V and 4 from J, leaving 12 bases between them. The germline gives CDR1 MGHDK, CDR2 SYGVNS. The CDR3 length is 15 residues. CDR3 region: CASSESSSIADTQYF. In DNA form, the CDR3 reads TGTGCCAGCAGTGAATCTTCTAGTATAGCAGATACGCAGTATTTT.

V is TRBV6-5 and J is TRBJ1-5; D may be TRBD1 (6 bases). Per germline, CDR1 MNHEY and CDR2 SVGAGI. The length of the CDR3 is 15 residues. Trimming stripped 4 bases from V and 6 bases from J, with 16 bases between. CDR3 sequence: CASSCCSGAAQPQHF. CDR3 coding DNA: TGTGCCAGCAGTTGCTGCTCAGGGGCCGCTCAGCCCCAGCATTTT.

This clone was seen a handful of times. The chain is built from TRBV27 and TRBJ2-1, with a weak D call TRBD1 (6 bases). Germline CDR1 MNHEY, CDR2 SMNVEV (reference sequence). V was pared by 0 bases and J by 2 bases, with 11 bases between. The CDR3 spans 16 residues. Here the CDR3 DNA reads TGTGCCAGCAGTTTATCGGCAGGGGAAACCTACAATGAGCAGTTCTTC. This sequence encodes CASSLSAGETYNEQFF.

This rearrangement joins TRBV7-9 to TRBJ1-1, with a weak D call TRBD1 (6 bases). CDR1 SEHNR and CDR2 FQNEAQ come from the germline V gene (reference sequence). The CDR3 loop spans 14 amino acids. V was trimmed by 5 bases and J by 6 bases, leaving 16 bases between them. CDR3 DNA sequence: TGTGCCAGCAGCACACGAGGGGGTATTTCTGAAGCTTTCTTT. This translates into CASSTRGGISEAFF.

The genes are TRBV5-6 and TRBJ2-7, with a possible D match to TRBD2 (5 bases). Trimming stripped 7 bases from V and 0 bases from J, with 8 bases between. Looked up from germline, CDR1 is SGHDT and CDR2 is YYEEEE. This CDR3 has 12 residues. The CDR3 DNA is TGTGCCAGCGCGGGCAACTCCTACGAGCAGTACTTC. Translating gives CASAGNSYEQYF.

The rearrangement uses TRBV29-1 and TRBJ2-7; maybe TRBD2 (6 bases). Trimming stripped 6 bases from V and 1 base from J, with 13 bases between. The CDR3 consists of 13 residues. Germline V gene data show CDR1 as SQVTM and CDR2 as ANQGSEA. The CDR3 sequence: CSVDTGGSYEQYF. CDR3 sequence (DNA): TGCAGCGTCGATACCGGAGGGTCCTACGAGCAGTACTTC.

The rearrangement joins TRBV13 to TRBJ2-5, with 7 nucleotides matching TRBD2. The CDR3 length is 17 residues. With 3 bases clipped from V and 4 bases from J, the junction kept 14 bases outside the gene matches. In germline, CDR1 is PRHDT, CDR2 FYEKMQ (reference sequence). The CDR3 region is CASSFKGAGELSETQYF. CDR3 nucleotides: TGTGCCAGCAGCTTTAAAGGTGCGGGAGAATTATCAGAGACCCAGTACTTC.

The chain combines TRBV27 with TRBJ2-1; D tentatively fits TRBD1 or TRBD2 (5 bases each). Germline loops: CDR1 MNHEY, CDR2 SMNVEV (reference sequence). The CDR3 runs 15 residues. V lost 4 bases, J lost 6 bases, and 16 bases lay in between. The CDR3 coding sequence is TGTGCCAGCAGTTCCGGGACGCGCGTAGGCAATGAGCAGTTCTTC. It encodes CASSSGTRVGNEQFF.

For the CDR3, the DNA is TGTGCCAGCAGCCCCTCGGCGGGGGGGTTAGATACGCAGTATTTT. It encodes CASSPSAGGLDTQYF. The V gene is TRBV27, the J gene TRBJ2-3; 9 bases match TRBD2. V shed 6 bases, J shed 5 bases, and the junction held 9 bases outside the gene matches. Germline-derived CDR1 and CDR2 are MNHEY and SMNVEV (reference sequence). The CDR3 length is 15 residues.

The rearrangement joins TRBV30 to TRBJ2-7; perhaps TRBD2 as D (6 bases). Trimming stripped 0 bases from V and 6 bases from J, with 9 bases between. Germline CDR1 reads GTSNPN; CDR2 reads SVGIG (reference sequence). The CDR3 runs to 12 residues. CDR3 DNA sequence: TGTGCCTGGAGTGTGGGCGGGGTCGAGCAGTACTTC. It translates to CAWSVGGVEQYF.

This chain uses TRBV5-4 with TRBJ2-7; D gene unclear. Trimming left V 4 bases short and J 0 bases short, with 8 bases between. Per the germline V gene, CDR1 is SGHNT and CDR2 is YYREEE (reference sequence). This CDR3 spans 13 amino acids. CDR3 amino acids: CASSDGPSYEQYF. CDR3 DNA sequence: TGTGCCAGCAGCGACGGTCCCTCCTACGAGCAGTACTTC.

J is TRBJ2-7 and V is TRBV27; no definite D call. Germline V lookup: CDR1 MNHEY, CDR2 SMNVEV (reference sequence). Trimming stripped 0 bases from V and 0 bases from J, with 6 bases between. This CDR3 is 14 amino acids long. The CDR3 sequence is CASSLSPASYEQYF. The CDR3 DNA sequence: TGTGCCAGCAGTTTATCACCAGCCTCCTACGAGCAGTACTTC.

The chain carries TRBV2 and TRBJ1-4; TRBD1 might be the D (6 bases). Germline-derived CDR1 and CDR2 are SNHLY and FYNNEI. With 7 bases removed from V and 11 bases from J, the gap between germline ends came to 11 bases. The CDR3 has 11 residues. CDR3 sequence reads: CASIITGKLFF. Here the CDR3 DNA reads TGTGCCAGCATTATAACAGGGAAACTGTTTTTT.

V gene TRBV7-2 combines with J gene TRBJ2-3, with D possibly being TRBD2 (6 bases). The germline CDR1 and CDR2 sequences are SGHTA and FQGNSA. V was cut by 4 bases and J by 2 bases, with 16 bases left in between. The CDR3 totals 16 residues. For the CDR3, the DNA is TGTGCCAGCAGCTCCCCGGTTAGCGGCCTCACAGATACGCAGTATTTT. Residues: CASSSPVSGLTDTQYF. Full variable domain (missing parts from reference TRBV7-2 and TRBJ2-3): GAGVSQSPSNKVTEKGKDVELRCDPISGHTALYWYRQSLGQGLEFLIYFQGNSAPDKSGLPSDRFSAERTGGSVSTLTIQRTQQEDSAVYLCASSSPVSGLTDTQYFGPGTRLTVL.

This chain connects TRBV7-9 to TRBJ2-1; possible D gene TRBD2, 5 bases. CDR1 is SEHNR and CDR2 is FQNEAQ in the germline V gene (reference sequence). V lost 4 bases, J lost 2 bases, and 15 bases lay in between. The CDR3 spans 16 residues. CDR3 coding DNA: TGTGCCAGCAGCTCGGTCATAGCGTCGACCTACAATGAGCAGTTCTTC. Translated: CASSSVIASTYNEQFF.

The chain has TRBV5-6 and TRBJ2-7; D gene ambiguous. CDR1 is SGHDT and CDR2 is YYEEEE in the germline V gene. The CDR3 is made up of 13 amino acids. V lost 0 bases and J 3 bases, leaving 7 bases between the germline ends. The CDR3 spells CASSLEVGYEQYF. For the CDR3, the DNA is TGTGCCAGCAGCTTGGAGGTGGGCTACGAGCAGTACTTC.

The rearrangement uses TRBV9 and TRBJ2-3; 9 nucleotides agree with TRBD1. Germline V CDR1 and CDR2: SGDLS, YYNGEE. The CDR3 is 16 amino acids. With 4 bases clipped from V and 5 bases from J, the junction kept 11 bases outside the gene matches. The CDR3 protein is CASSPFAGQGKDTQYF. CDR3 DNA sequence: TGTGCCAGCAGCCCTTTCGCGGGACAGGGAAAAGATACGCAGTATTTT.

CDR3 nucleotide sequence: TGTGCCGCCGGGACTTCCTACAATGAGCAGTTCTTC. Protein product: CAAGTSYNEQFF. The J gene is TRBJ2-1, the V gene TRBV6-5; a possible D gene is TRBD2 (6 bases). Germline CDR1 reads MNHEY; CDR2 reads SVGAGI. This CDR3 contains 12 residues. V lost 11 bases to trimming and J lost 1 base, with 9 bases between them.

The chain carries TRBV5-6 and TRBJ1-2; 7 bases are shared with TRBD1. V dropped 0 bases and J dropped 8; count of bases not matched to a gene: 10. Germline CDR1 is SGHDT and CDR2 is YYEEEE. This CDR3 contains 15 residues. DNA of the CDR3: TGTGCCAGCAGCTTGGCTGGGCGGACAGGCCGGGGCTACACCTTC. Protein sequence: CASSLAGRTGRGYTF.

The chain joins TRBV5-6 to TRBJ1-2, with D unresolved. The length of the CDR3 is 13 residues. V was shortened by 6 bases and J by 5 bases, with 14 bases between the two germline ends. Per the germline V gene, CDR1 is SGHDT and CDR2 is YYEEEE. This chain's CDR3 is CASTWTENYGYTF. The DNA of the CDR3 is TGTGCCAGCACCTGGACGGAGAATTATGGCTACACCTTC.

Only a few counts were recorded for this clone. The J gene is TRBJ2-3, the V gene TRBV27; D gene ambiguous. Germline V gene lookup returns CDR1 MNHEY and CDR2 SMNVEV (reference sequence). V shed 5 bases and J shed 2 bases, with 8 bases lying between them. This CDR3 is built from 13 residues. CDR3 nucleotide sequence: TGTGCCAGCAGTACGATCGTCACAGATACGCAGTATTTT. It yields the protein CASSTIVTDTQYF.

This clone was picked up one time. The chain employs TRBV2 and TRBJ2-7; perhaps TRBD1 as D (7 bases). The CDR3 totals 18 residues. Germline V lookup: CDR1 SNHLY, CDR2 FYNNEI. V was clipped by 5 bases and J by 2 bases, with 25 bases between them. The CDR3 coding sequence is TGTGCCAGCAGTACCACGACAGGACAGGCTGCGGGGCCCTACGAGCAGTACTTC. Its protein product is CASSTTTGQAAGPYEQYF.

V usage is TRBV6-1 and J usage is TRBJ1-1; perhaps TRBD1 as D (5 bases). This CDR3 is 15 amino acids long. Germline V gene lookup returns CDR1 MNHNS and CDR2 SASEGT. V lost 4 bases to trimming and J lost 1 base, with 13 bases between them. Written as DNA, the CDR3 is TGTGCCAGCAGTGGGGGACGGGTGTCGAACACTGAAGCTTTCTTT. Its protein is CASSGGRVSNTEAFF.

The V gene is TRBV15, the J gene TRBJ2-7; TRBD1 aligns across 8 bases. After removal of 4 bases from V and 7 bases from J, the junction contained 9 bases not matched to a gene. Germline loops: CDR1 LNHNV, CDR2 YYDKDF (reference sequence). The CDR3 extends over 14 amino acids. DNA of the CDR3: TGTGCCACCAGCACAGACAGGGGAAGGGATGAGCAGTACTTC. Protein sequence: CATSTDRGRDEQYF.

The gene calls are TRBV11-2 and TRBJ2-7; perhaps TRBD1 as D (5 bases). CDR3 length: 11 residues. Germline loops: CDR1 SGHAT, CDR2 FQNNGV. Trimming removed 5 bases at V and 5 bases at J, with 7 bases between. The CDR3 spells CASSLGDEQYF. CDR3 bases: TGTGCCAGCAGCCTAGGGGACGAGCAGTACTTC.

The chain recombines TRBV7-4 with TRBJ2-7; unclear D gene. This CDR3 is built from 12 residues. The V and J ends lost 1 base and 6 bases respectively, with 7 bases between them. Germline CDR1 SGHVT, CDR2 SQSDAQ. The CDR3 sequence is CASSLGVREQYF. In DNA form, the CDR3 reads TGTGCCAGCAGCTTAGGCGTGCGCGAGCAGTACTTC.